This is a list of T cell receptor beta chains from one sample in a study of Ad26.COV2.S vaccination and SARS-CoV-2 variants. The protocol was immunoSEQ multiplex PCR, while the TCRdb copy is restricted to in-frame clones and leaves out a portion. The sample lists 350,000 to 450,000 clones; about 85% were seen once. Sequencing used peripheral blood, obtained in a trial of Ad26.COV2.S vaccine versus placebo. These receptors all come from a person between 18 and 65 years old who received the Ad26.COV2.S COVID-19 vaccine or a placebo. Both conserved end residues are part of each CDR3. The order of the fields is J gene, clone size, V gene, D gene, CDR3 protein, CDR3 DNA. The D gene is left open where the match is weak. Part of the rows lack a size; the others show once, few, many or a class for expanded clones.

>TRBJ1-1|once|TRBV2|.
CASSVKGYTEAFF
TGTGCCAGCAGTGTGAAGGGGTACACTGAAGCTTTCTTT
>TRBJ1-3|few|TRBV5-1|.
CASSLTSGAGSGNTIYF
TGCGCCAGCAGCCTAACCTCCGGTGCCGGCTCTGGAAACACCATATATTTT
>TRBJ1-1|.|TRBV10-2|.
CASRETNNAAFF
TGCGCCAGCAGAGAGACAAATAATGCAGCTTTCTTT
>TRBJ2-2|.|TRBV5-1|.
CASSFPAGELFF
TGCGCCAGCAGCTTCCCCGCCGGGGAGCTGTTTTTT
>TRBJ2-3|.|TRBV9|TRBD2
CASSGGLAGVQGTQYF
TGTGCCAGCAGCGGGGGACTAGCGGGAGTACAGGGTACGCAGTATTTT
>TRBJ2-7|.|TRBV3-1/TRBV3-2|.
CASSQNPARIYEQYF
TGTGCCAGCAGCCAGAATCCGGCCAGAATCTACGAGCAGTACTTC
>TRBJ2-7|.|TRBV4-1|TRBD1
CASSQSRPGQHSYEQYF
TGCGCCAGCAGCCAATCCAGACCGGGACAGCACTCCTACGAGCAGTACTTC
>TRBJ2-5|.|TRBV10-2|.
CASSVRGRIHRETQYF
TGCGCCAGCAGTGTGAGAGGGAGAATACATAGAGAGACCCAGTACTTC
>TRBJ1-1|.|TRBV5-8|.
CASSFNRVSYTEAFF
TGTGCCAGCAGCTTTAATCGAGTCAGCTACACTGAAGCTTTCTTT
>TRBJ2-2|.|TRBV7-2|.
CASSLGHRTNTGELFF
TGTGCCAGCAGCTTAGGTCACAGGACAAACACCGGGGAGCTGTTTTTT
>TRBJ2-7|.|TRBV5-6|.
CASSLRQSLRGQYF
TGTGCCAGCAGCTTGAGACAGTCACTCCGGGGGCAGTACTTC
>TRBJ2-1|.|TRBV2|.
CASQSTQGSYNEQFF
TGTGCCAGCCAATCCACGCAGGGAAGTTACAATGAGCAGTTCTTC
>TRBJ1-1|once|TRBV3-1/TRBV3-2|.
CASSPGEGFLFTEAFF
TGTGCCAGCAGCCCCGGGGAGGGCTTTTTGTTTACTGAAGCTTTCTTT
>TRBJ2-7|.|TRBV28|.
CASSTTGLLYEQYF
TGTGCCAGCAGTACCACGGGACTTCTTTACGAGCAGTACTTC
>TRBJ1-1|.|TRBV28|TRBD1
CASSLVGTGGKGEAFF
TGTGCCAGCAGTTTAGTGGGGACAGGGGGGAAGGGTGAAGCTTTCTTT
>TRBJ2-7|.|TRBV10-1|TRBD1
CASSAGTAYEQYF
TGCGCCAGCAGTGCCGGGACAGCCTACGAGCAGTACTTC
>TRBJ2-7|.|TRBV4-1|TRBD1
CASSQGPGQAAYEQYF
TGCGCCAGCAGCCAAGGGCCAGGACAGGCAGCCTACGAGCAGTACTTC
>TRBJ2-1|.|TRBV28|.
CLQQRVVYNEQFF
TGCCTCCAGCAGCGGGTAGTATACAATGAGCAGTTCTTC
>TRBJ2-1|.|TRBV28|.
CASKTNKGIF
TGTGCCAGTAAAACGAACAAAGGGATCTTC
>TRBJ1-6|few|TRBV18|.
CASSPHGRGNSPLHF
TGTGCCAGCTCACCACATGGGAGGGGTAATTCACCCCTCCACTTT
>TRBJ2-3|.|TRBV23-1|TRBD1
CASSQIQGAVTDTQYF
TGCGCCAGCAGTCAGATACAGGGGGCTGTCACAGATACGCAGTATTTT
>TRBJ2-2|.|TRBV6-6|TRBD1
CASSTARDRAGELFF
TGTGCCAGCAGTACTGCCCGGGACAGGGCAGGGGAGCTGTTTTTT
>TRBJ2-3|.|TRBV27|TRBD2
CASSPIAGGPSDTQYF
TGTGCCAGCAGCCCCATAGCGGGGGGCCCTTCAGATACGCAGTATTTT
>TRBJ2-1|.|TRBV30|.
CAWSEQTYNEQFF
TGTGCCTGGAGTGAACAAACCTACAATGAGCAGTTCTTC
>TRBJ2-5|.|TRBV5-1|TRBD2
CASSGYGTSGRGETQYF
TGCGCCAGCAGCGGGTATGGGACTAGCGGGAGGGGAGAGACCCAGTACTTC
>TRBJ1-2|.|TRBV20-1|TRBD1
CSASDRVKGYGYTF
TGCAGTGCTAGTGACAGGGTTAAAGGCTATGGCTACACCTTC
>TRBJ2-7|.|TRBV6-1|.
CASSEGQNSYEQYF
TGTGCCAGCAGTGAAGGCCAGAACTCCTACGAGCAGTACTTC
>TRBJ1-2|.|TRBV4-3|.
CASSQGWDGDYGYTF
TGCGCCAGCAGCCAGGGGTGGGACGGAGACTATGGCTACACCTTC
>TRBJ2-1|.|TRBV29-1|TRBD1
CSVDRGNEQFF
TGCAGCGTTGACAGGGGGAATGAGCAGTTCTTC
>TRBJ2-4|.|TRBV4-1|.
CASSQTGTLAKNIQYF
TGCGCCAGCAGCCAGACTGGGACTCTAGCCAAAAACATTCAGTACTTC
>TRBJ2-2|.|TRBV11-3|TRBD2
CASSRGRGPSGELFF
TGTGCCAGCAGCCGAGGGAGGGGACCGTCCGGGGAGCTGTTTTTT
>TRBJ1-1|.|TRBV5-1|.
CASSVGLTNTEAFF
TGCGCCAGCAGCGTGGGACTTACGAACACTGAAGCTTTCTTT
>TRBJ2-5|.|TRBV18|.
CASSPPSGQETQYF
TGTGCCAGCTCACCACCGTCCGGACAAGAGACCCAGTACTTC
>TRBJ2-2|.|TRBV2|TRBD1
CASSAGTGKGTGELFF
TGTGCCAGCAGCGCCGGGACAGGGAAAGGAACCGGGGAGCTGTTTTTT
>TRBJ1-5|.|TRBV6-5|.
CASSYSGLNQPQHF
TGTGCCAGCAGTTACTCGGGGCTGAATCAGCCCCAGCATTTT
>TRBJ1-2|.|TRBV5-5|.
CASSLGKTVYGYTF
TGTGCCAGCAGCTTGGGTAAGACAGTCTATGGCTACACCTTC